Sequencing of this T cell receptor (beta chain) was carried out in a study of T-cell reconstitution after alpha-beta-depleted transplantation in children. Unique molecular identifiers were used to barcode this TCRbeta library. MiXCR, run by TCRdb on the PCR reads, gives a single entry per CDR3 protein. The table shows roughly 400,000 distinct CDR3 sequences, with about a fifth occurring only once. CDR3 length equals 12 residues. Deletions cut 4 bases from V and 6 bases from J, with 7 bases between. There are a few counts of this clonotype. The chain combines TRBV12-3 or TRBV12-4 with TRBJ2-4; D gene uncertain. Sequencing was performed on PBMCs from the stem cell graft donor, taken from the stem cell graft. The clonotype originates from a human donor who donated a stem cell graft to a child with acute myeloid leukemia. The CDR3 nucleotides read TGTGCCAGCAGTTCAAACGTAAACATTCAGTACTTC. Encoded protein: CASSSNVNIQYF.